One TCR beta chain is described in this entry. What it recognizes is unknown. The germline V and J ends were trimmed by 6 bases and 3 bases, with 11 bases remaining between them. From germline, CDR1 is SQVTM and CDR2 ANQGSEA. The length of the CDR3 is 12 residues. Clones were read by immunoSEQ multiplex PCR, and TCRdb kept only the in-frame ones, dropping some. In the table there are roughly 150,000 clones, about 90% of which are singletons. This specimen belongs to a study of T cell responses to AZD1222 COVID-19 vaccine. Study-wide points: Repertoire samples came only from after the peak T cell response. Just five or six AZD1222 recipients were seropositive at baseline. Among vaccine-associated CD4 TCRs, coverage spanned spike, with dominance at 160-218 and 743-854.

This TCR derives from an adult in good health. The genes are TRBV29-1 and TRBJ2-5; D is perhaps TRBD1 or TRBD2 (5 bases each). The source material was peripheral blood, sampled on day 0 of AZD1222 vaccination. CDR3 sequence reads: CSVGTAKETQYF. The CDR3 coding sequence is TGCAGCGTGGGGACGGCAAAAGAGACCCAGTACTTC.